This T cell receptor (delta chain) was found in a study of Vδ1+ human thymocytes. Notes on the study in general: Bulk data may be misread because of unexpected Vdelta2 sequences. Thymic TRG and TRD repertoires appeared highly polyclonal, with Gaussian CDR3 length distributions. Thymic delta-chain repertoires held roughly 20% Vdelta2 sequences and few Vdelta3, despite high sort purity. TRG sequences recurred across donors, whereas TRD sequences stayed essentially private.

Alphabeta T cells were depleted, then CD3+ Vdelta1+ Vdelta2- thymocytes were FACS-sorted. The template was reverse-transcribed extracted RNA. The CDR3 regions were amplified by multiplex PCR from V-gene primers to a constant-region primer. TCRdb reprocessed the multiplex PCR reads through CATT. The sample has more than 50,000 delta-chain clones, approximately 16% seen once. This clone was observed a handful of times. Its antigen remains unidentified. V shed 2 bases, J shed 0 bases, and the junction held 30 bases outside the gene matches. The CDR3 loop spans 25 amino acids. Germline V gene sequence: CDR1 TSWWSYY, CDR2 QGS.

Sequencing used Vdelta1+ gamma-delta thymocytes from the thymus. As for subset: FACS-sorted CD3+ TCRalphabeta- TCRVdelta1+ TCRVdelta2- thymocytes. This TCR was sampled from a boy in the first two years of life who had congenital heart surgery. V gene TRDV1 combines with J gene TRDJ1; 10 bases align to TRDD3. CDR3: CALGEGEIYFLLLGDDRVYTDKLIF. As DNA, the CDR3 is TGTGCTCTTGGGGAAGGGGAGATATACTTCCTTCTACTGGGGGATGATAGAGTGTACACCGATAAACTCATCTTT.